The clone carrying this TCR beta chain was seen more than once but under ten times. The antigen is not known. Germline CDR1 and CDR2: MNHNS and SASEGT. Trimming pared 2 bases from V and 0 bases from J, leaving 17 bases between. This CDR3 has 17 residues. This sample is drawn from a study of cytomegalovirus exposure and HLA in healthy donors. Study results and caveats: About 87% or about 30% of the time was how often most TCR beta V segments were productive, according to an earlier analysis.

The PCR made use of 60 Vbeta and 13 Jbeta primers. Generated by immunoSEQ multiplex PCR, the TCRdb table keeps only in-frame clones and is missing some. The sample records about 120,000 clones, roughly 9.9% being singletons. V gene TRBV6-1 combines with J gene TRBJ2-7; D remains ambiguous. The source of this sequence is a man aged 25 to 40 in good health and CMV-seronegative. Sequencing was performed on PBMCs. CDR3 DNA sequence: TGTGCCAGCAGTGAATCGGCTACAGCCCCTGGCTCCTACGAGCAGTACTTC. Its translation: CASSESATAPGSYEQYF.